This T cell receptor (beta chain) originates from a study of cytomegalovirus exposure and HLA in healthy donors. The PCR used 60 Vbeta and 13 Jbeta primers. Original data processing: Counted up in a later analysis, unique TCR beta chains came to 65 million to 80 million, with around 11 million shared. The assay was immunoSEQ multiplex PCR, and TCRdb's table has in-frame clones only and misses some. The V and J calls and the clone size are those of that table, but D and trimming were determined from the DNA. This table holds more than 150,000 clones, 65% to 85% found once. Findings and caveats of the study: Cytomegalovirus association was assigned to more than 150 TCR beta chains. A later analysis reportedly found that, within productive TCRs, an Asian-associated ancestry cluster had fewer N-insertions than the mean observed across the roughly 630 donors. Most TCRs appeared rarely, but some public TCRs recurred in many donors.

The CDR3 has 15 residues. Germline loops: CDR1 SGHDT, CDR2 YYEEEE. With 4 bases clipped from V and 2 bases from J, the junction kept 4 bases outside the gene matches. Notes on this clone: Its antigen is as yet unknown.

The V call is TRBV5-6, the J call TRBJ2-1, with TRBD2 identical over 9 bases. Sequencing was carried out using PBMCs. This sequence was found in a girl aged 10-17 years in good health and CMV-seropositive. The CDR3 DNA sequence: TGTGCCAGCAGCCCGAGGACTAGCGCCTACAATGAGCAGTTCTTC. Residues: CASSPRTSAYNEQFF.